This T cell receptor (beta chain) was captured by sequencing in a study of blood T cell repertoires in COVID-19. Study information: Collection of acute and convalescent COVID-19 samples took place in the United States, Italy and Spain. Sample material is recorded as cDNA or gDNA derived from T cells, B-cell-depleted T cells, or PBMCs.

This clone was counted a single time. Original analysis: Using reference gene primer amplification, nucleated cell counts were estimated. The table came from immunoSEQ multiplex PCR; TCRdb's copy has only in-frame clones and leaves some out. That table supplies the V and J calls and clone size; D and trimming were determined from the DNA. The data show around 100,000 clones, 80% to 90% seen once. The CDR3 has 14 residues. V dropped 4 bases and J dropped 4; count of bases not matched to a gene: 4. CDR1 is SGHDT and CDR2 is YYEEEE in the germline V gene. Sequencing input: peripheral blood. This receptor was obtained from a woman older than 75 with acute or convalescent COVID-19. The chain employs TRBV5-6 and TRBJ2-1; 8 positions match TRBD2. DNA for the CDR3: TGTGCCAGCAGCCGGGGGGGCACTTACAATGAGCAGTTCTTC. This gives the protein CASSRGGTYNEQFF. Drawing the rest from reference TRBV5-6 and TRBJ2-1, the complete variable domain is DAGVTQSPTHLIKTRGQQVTLRCSPKSGHDTVSWYQQALGQGPQFIFQYYEEEERQRGNFPDRFSGHQFPNYSSELNVNALLLGDSALYLCASSRGGTYNEQFFGPGTRLTVL.